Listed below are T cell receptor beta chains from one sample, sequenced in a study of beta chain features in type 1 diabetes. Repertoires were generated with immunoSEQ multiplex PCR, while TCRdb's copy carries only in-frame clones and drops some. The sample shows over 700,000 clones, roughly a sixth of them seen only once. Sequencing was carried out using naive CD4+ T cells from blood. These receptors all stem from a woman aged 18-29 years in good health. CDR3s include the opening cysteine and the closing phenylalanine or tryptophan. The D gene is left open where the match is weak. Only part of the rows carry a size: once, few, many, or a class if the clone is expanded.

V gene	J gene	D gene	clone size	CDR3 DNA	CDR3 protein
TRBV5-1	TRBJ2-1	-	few	TGCGCCAGCAGCTCGTTCCCAGGGGCAGGGAATGAGCAGTTCTTC	CASSSFPGAGNEQFF
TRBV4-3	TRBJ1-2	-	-	TGCGCCAGCAGCCCGGATACGGGGGTTCTCTATGGCTACACCTTC	CASSPDTGVLYGYTF
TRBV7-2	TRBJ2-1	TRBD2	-	TGTGCCAGCAGCTTAGCGCGGGGACTAGTTTACAATGAGCAGTTCTTC	CASSLARGLVYNEQFF
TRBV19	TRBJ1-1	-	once	TGTGCCAGCAGGAACACTGAAGCTTTCTTT	CASRNTEAFF
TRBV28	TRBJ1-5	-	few	TGTGCCAGCAGACTCCACCCAGGTCTTGGGGGCAATCAGCCCCAGCATTTT	CASRLHPGLGGNQPQHF
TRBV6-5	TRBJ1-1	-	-	TGTGCCAGCAGTTACGGGTCGTGGGCTGAAGCTTTCTTT	CASSYGSWAEAFF
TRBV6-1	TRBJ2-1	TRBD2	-	TGTGCCCTTAGGACTAGCGGGAGCAATGAGCAGTTCTTC	CALRTSGSNEQFF
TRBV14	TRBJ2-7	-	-	TGTGCCAGCAGCCCAGACTGGGGGTACGAGCAGTACTTC	CASSPDWGYEQYF
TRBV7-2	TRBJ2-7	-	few	TGTGCCAGCAGCTTAACAGGGACCTACTACGAGCAGTACTTC	CASSLTGTYYEQYF
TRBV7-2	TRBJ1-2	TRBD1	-	TGTGCCAGCAGCCTCTGGGACAGTGCCCTCTATGGCTACACCTTC	CASSLWDSALYGYTF
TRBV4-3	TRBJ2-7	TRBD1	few	TGCGCCAGCAGCTATAACCGACAGGGATCCTACGAGCAGTACTTC	CASSYNRQGSYEQYF
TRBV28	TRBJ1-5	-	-	TGTGCCAGCAGTTTAGGGATTCAGCCCCAGCATTTT	CASSLGIQPQHF
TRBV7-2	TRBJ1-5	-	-	TGTGCCAGCAGCTTATTTTGGGTTGGCAATCAGCCCCAGCATTTT	CASSLFWVGNQPQHF
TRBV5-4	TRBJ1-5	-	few	TGTGCCAGCAGCTTTTGGGGGGCCGGCACCAATCAGCCCCAGCATTTT	CASSFWGAGTNQPQHF
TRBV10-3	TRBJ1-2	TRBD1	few	TGTGCCATCAGTGAGTCCGGCGTCTTGGGACAGCGTTATGGCTACACCTTC	CAISESGVLGQRYGYTF
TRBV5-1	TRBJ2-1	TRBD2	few	TGCGCCAGCAGCTTGGAGCGGGAGGGCGGGGACAATGAGCAGTTCTTC	CASSLEREGGDNEQFF
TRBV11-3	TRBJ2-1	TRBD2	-	TGTGCCAGCAGCCTTAGCGGGAGCTCCTACAATGAGCAGTTCTTC	CASSLSGSSYNEQFF
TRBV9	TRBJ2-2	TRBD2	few	TGTGCCAGCAGCGGTGTAGCGGGAAACACCGGGGAGCTGTTTTTT	CASSGVAGNTGELFF
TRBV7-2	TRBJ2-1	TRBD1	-	TGTGCCAGCAGCCCCATCGCAACAGGGGCCAATGAGCAGTTCTTC	CASSPIATGANEQFF
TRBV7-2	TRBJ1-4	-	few	TGTGCCAGCAGCTTTAATGGTTTGGGAGATGAAAAACTGTTTTTT	CASSFNGLGDEKLFF
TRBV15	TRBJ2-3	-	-	TGTGCCACCAGCAGCGGGAGAGGGGTGGGCACAGATACGCAGTATTTT	CATSSGRGVGTDTQYF
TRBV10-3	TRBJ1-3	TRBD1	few	TGTGCCACGAGACCGACGACAGGGCAGGGAAACACCATATATTTT	CATRPTTGQGNTIYF
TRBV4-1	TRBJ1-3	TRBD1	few	TGCGCCAGCAGCCAAGAGGGACAGGGGGCTAGAAGCTCTGGAAACACCATATATTTT	CASSQEGQGARSSGNTIYF
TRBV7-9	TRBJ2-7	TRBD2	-	TGTGCCAGCAGGCCTGGGACTAGCGGGTTCTCCTACGAGCAGTACTTC	CASRPGTSGFSYEQYF
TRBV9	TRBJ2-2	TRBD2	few	TGTGCCAGCAGCGTAGTCCCTAGCGGGAGATCCACCGGGGAGCTGTTTTTT	CASSVVPSGRSTGELFF
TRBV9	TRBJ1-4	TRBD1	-	TGTGCCAGCAGCCTCAGACAGGGTAATGAAAAACTGTTTTTT	CASSLRQGNEKLFF
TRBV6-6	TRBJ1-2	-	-	TGTGCCAGCAGTTACTCGAGTAGATATGGCTACACCTTC	CASSYSSRYGYTF
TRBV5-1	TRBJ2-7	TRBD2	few	TGCGCCAGCAGCTTTGGCGGGAGCTCCTACGAGCAGTACTTC	CASSFGGSSYEQYF
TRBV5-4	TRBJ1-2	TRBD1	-	TGTGCCAGCAGCCTGAACAGGGGGCAAGGCTATGGCTACACCTTC	CASSLNRGQGYGYTF
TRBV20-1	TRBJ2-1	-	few	TGCAGTGCCAGCCAACCGGGTGAGCAGTTCTTC	CSASQPGEQFF
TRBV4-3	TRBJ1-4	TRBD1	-	TGCGCCAGCAGCCAAGATCCGGGACAGGGGATACAACGTCCAACTAATGAAAAACTGTTTTTT	CASSQDPGQGIQRPTNEKLFF
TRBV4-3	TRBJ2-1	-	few	TGCGCCAGCAGCCAGGATGACTGCAGCTCCTACAATGAGCAGTTCTTC	CASSQDDCSSYNEQFF
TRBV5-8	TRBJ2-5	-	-	TGTGCCAGCAGCTTTTTCGAGACCCAGTACTTC	CASSFFETQYF
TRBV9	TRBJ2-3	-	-	TGTGCCAGCAGCGTAGGGATAGCGCACACAGATACGCAGTATTTT	CASSVGIAHTDTQYF
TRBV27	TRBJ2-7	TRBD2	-	TGTGCCAGCAGTCCAAGGACTAGCGGGAGAAGGACCTACGAGCAGTACTTC	CASSPRTSGRRTYEQYF
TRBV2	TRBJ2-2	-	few	TGTGCCAGCAGTGTGGGAGAGGAACTGTTTTTT	CASSVGEELFF
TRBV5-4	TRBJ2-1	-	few	TGTGCCAGCAGCCCTTACGGGACACCGAGCTCCTACAATGAGCAGTTCTTC	CASSPYGTPSSYNEQFF
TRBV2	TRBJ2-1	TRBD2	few	TGTGCCAGCAGTGAGGAGGGAGGGCCTCAGAATGAGCAGTTCTTC	CASSEEGGPQNEQFF
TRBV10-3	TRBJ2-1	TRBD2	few	TGTGCCATCAGCTGGGTAGCGGGAGGTTACAATGAGCAGTTCTTC	CAISWVAGGYNEQFF
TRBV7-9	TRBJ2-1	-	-	TGTGCCAGCAGGCAGGGGACCCCTTTACAGGGTGAGCAGTTCTTC	CASRQGTPLQGEQFF
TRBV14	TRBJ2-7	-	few	TGTGCCAGCAGCCAGTTAGTATACTACGAGCAGTACTTC	CASSQLVYYEQYF
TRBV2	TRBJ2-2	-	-	TGTGCCAGCAAGGAGGCGGCAACCAGCACCGGGGAGCTGTTTTTT	CASKEAATSTGELFF
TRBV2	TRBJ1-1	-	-	TGTGCCAGCAGTGGGCAAGCGGTCGGTGAAGCTTTCTTT	CASSGQAVGEAFF
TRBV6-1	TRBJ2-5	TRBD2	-	TGTGCCAGCAGTCAAGGACTAGCGGGTTCCGCCGAGACCCAGTACTTC	CASSQGLAGSAETQYF
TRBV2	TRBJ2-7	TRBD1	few	TGTGCCAGCATCAACAACCGGGACAGGGTGGTCAGGTCCTACGAGCAGTACTTC	CASINNRDRVVRSYEQYF
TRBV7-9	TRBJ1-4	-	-	TGTGCCAGCAGCTTAGCGGAGGGGCTAAGAGAAAAACTGTTTTTT	CASSLAEGLREKLFF
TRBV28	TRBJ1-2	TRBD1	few	TGTGCCATCGACAGGGGGTCTGTAGGGGGCTACACCTTC	CAIDRGSVGGYTF
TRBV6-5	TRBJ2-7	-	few	TGTGCCAGCAGTTACGGCAGGGGGGGCTCCTACGAGCAGTACTTC	CASSYGRGGSYEQYF
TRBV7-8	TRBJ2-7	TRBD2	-	TGTGCCAGCAGCGCGTCCTTGATAGCGGGGGGCTACGAGCAGTACTTC	CASSASLIAGGYEQYF
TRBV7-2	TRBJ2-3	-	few	TGTGCCAGCAGCCCCGACAGAGACACAGATACGCAGTATTTT	CASSPDRDTDTQYF
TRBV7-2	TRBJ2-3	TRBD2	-	TGTGCCAGCACCCTTATGGGACTAGCCACAGATACGCAGTATTTT	CASTLMGLATDTQYF
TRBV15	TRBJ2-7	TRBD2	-	TGTGCCACCAGCAGAGAGACTAGCGGGAGGGGAGGCTACGAGCAGTACTTC	CATSRETSGRGGYEQYF
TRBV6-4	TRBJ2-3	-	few	TGTGCCAGCAGTGAAGCGGATCGCGGCAGGGGCGGTCCAGATACGCAGTATTTT	CASSEADRGRGGPDTQYF
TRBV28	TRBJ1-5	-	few	TGTGCCAGCAGTTTCAGACAGCCCCAGCATTTT	CASSFRQPQHF
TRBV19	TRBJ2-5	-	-	TGTGCCAGTAGTATAGGGGTTGGGACACCTCAAGAGACCCAGTACTTC	CASSIGVGTPQETQYF
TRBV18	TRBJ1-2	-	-	TGTGCCAGCTCAGAACAGGGAGGTGGCTACACCTTC	CASSEQGGGYTF
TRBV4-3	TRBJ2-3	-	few	TGCGCCAGCAGCCTGTCGGCTAGCGGCACAGATACGCAGTATTTT	CASSLSASGTDTQYF